The 20 T cell receptor beta chains listed next were all sequenced from one sample in a study of Graves' ophthalmopathy and Graves' hyperthyroidism. Beta-chain TCR CDR3 regions were amplified from RNA transcripts. The workflow started with a first-round RT-PCR run with HTBI primers and then moved on to a second-round multiplex PCR. A single record per CDR3 protein comes from TCRdb applying MiXCR to the multiplex PCR reads. Here the sample spans 350,000 to 400,000 distinct CDR3 sequences, 15% to 19% being singletons. Source material: peripheral blood. These receptor sequences come from a young woman with stable Graves' hyperthyroidism.

In its sample, this clonotype was seen many times. This chain uses TRBV20-1 with TRBJ1-6; 8 nucleotides match TRBD1. V dropped 3 bases and J dropped 0; count of bases not matched to a gene: 7. The CDR3 is 17 residues long. The V gene's germline CDR1 is DFQATT and CDR2 SNEGSKA (reference sequence). The CDR3 reads CSASPTGGSSYNSPLHF. In DNA form, the CDR3 reads TGCAGTGCTAGTCCCACAGGGGGAAGCTCCTATAATTCACCCCTCCACTTT.

The V call is TRBV11-2, the J call TRBJ1-2, with no clear D. The CDR3 has 14 residues. Trimming pared 6 bases from V and 3 bases from J, leaving 14 bases between. Germline V gene lookup returns CDR1 SGHAT and CDR2 FQNNGV. The CDR3 loop is CASSSVGADYGYTF. DNA for the CDR3: TGTGCCAGCAGTTCCGTGGGAGCGGACTATGGCTACACCTTC.

Points on this clonotype: This may stem from a read error, because a much larger clone lies one nucleotide away. The chain uses TRBV20-1 and TRBJ1-2, with D unresolved. The CDR3 sequence is 13 residues long. From germline, CDR1 is DFQATT and CDR2 SNEGSKA (reference sequence). Written as DNA, the CDR3 is TGCAGTGCTAATCTTCCAACCAACTATGGCCACACCTTC. This translates into CSANLPTNYGHTF.

This clonotype was counted many times. This sequence joins TRBV2 and TRBJ1-1; tentatively, D is TRBD1 (6 bases). Between the trimmed V and J ends, which lost 1 base and 6 bases, there was a span of 15 bases. The CDR3 is made up of 15 amino acids. CDR1 SNHLY and CDR2 FYNNEI come from the germline V gene. The CDR3 here is CASSEVGVQGSEAFF. The CDR3 DNA sequence: TGTGCCAGCAGTGAAGTGGGGGTACAGGGTTCTGAAGCTTTCTTT. The full variable domain, rest sourced from reference TRBV2 and TRBJ1-1, is EPEVTQTPSHQVTQMGQEVILRCVPISNHLYFYWYRQILGQKVEFLVSFYNNEISEKSEIFDDQFSVERPDGSNFTLKIRSTKLEDSAMYFCASSEVGVQGSEAFFGQGTRLTVV.

The CDR3 DNA sequence: TGCAGTGCCGCCCCGACTAGCGGGGGGGCCGAGACCCAGTACTTC. This codes for CSAAPTSGGAETQYF. The rearrangement uses TRBV20-1 and TRBJ2-5; 14 bases agree with TRBD2. Trimming cost V 6 bases and J 5 bases; bases outside gene matches: 8. The CDR3 totals 15 residues. The germline gives CDR1 DFQATT, CDR2 SNEGSKA (reference sequence).

This clonotype was seen repeatedly, ten times or more. The chain couples TRBV5-1 to TRBJ1-1; TRBD1 agrees at 8 bases. This CDR3 contains 14 residues. CDR1 and CDR2 from the germline V gene are SGHRS and YFSETQ. The J segment lost 3 bases and the V segment lost 6 bases, leaving 7 bases of the junction unmatched. The CDR3 protein is CASTRGQGDTEAFF. CDR3 DNA: TGCGCCAGCACCCGTGGACAGGGTGACACTGAAGCTTTCTTT.

The table lists this clonotype with a few counts. The rearrangement links TRBV12-3 or TRBV12-4 to TRBJ2-7; D may match TRBD1 or TRBD2 (5 bases each). CDR3 length equals 14 residues. Deletions cut 6 bases from V and 0 bases from J, with 12 bases between. CDR3 nucleotide sequence: TGTGCCAGCAGCCCGGGACGGCCCTCCTACGAGCAGTACTTC. This encodes CASSPGRPSYEQYF.

There are many counts of this clonotype. This rearrangement joins TRBV12-3 or TRBV12-4 to TRBJ1-3; D unclear. The V end was cut by 2 bases, the J end by 2 bases, with 7 bases between. The CDR3 has 14 residues. This CDR3 reads CASSLIWAGNTIYF. CDR3 bases: TGTGCCAGCAGTTTAATCTGGGCTGGAAACACCATATATTTT.

This clonotype was found many times. The rearrangement links TRBV7-9 to TRBJ2-7, with TRBD1 identical over 9 bases. The V gene end was trimmed by 3 bases and the J gene end by 1 base; junction bases not matched to a gene: 10. Per the germline V gene, CDR1 is SEHNR and CDR2 is FQNEAQ (reference sequence). The CDR3 loop spans 17 amino acids. The CDR3 sequence is CASSFRKMDRGSYEQYF. In DNA, the CDR3 is TGTGCCAGCAGCTTCCGGAAAATGGACAGGGGTTCCTACGAGCAGTACTTC.

This clonotype was observed many times. The chain combines TRBV2 with TRBJ1-1; TRBD1 might be the D (5 bases). Germline V gene data show CDR1 as SNHLY and CDR2 as FYNNEI. The CDR3 runs 11 residues. Trimming took 5 bases from V and 11 from J, leaving 12 bases between them. The CDR3 DNA sequence: TGTGCCAGCAGTAGGGACTTCGTCGCTTTCTTT. Its translation: CASSRDFVAFF.

The V call is TRBV6-1, the J call TRBJ2-7; D is unresolved. This CDR3 has 16 residues. Germline values: CDR1 MNHNS, CDR2 SASEGT. V lost 7 bases and J 5 bases, leaving 24 bases between the germline ends. The DNA of the CDR3 is TGTGCCAGCATCCCGAGACGAACGTCGGTAATCAACGAGCAGTACTTC. Amino acid sequence: CASIPRRTSVINEQYF.

This clonotype was detected only a few times. The J gene is TRBJ2-7, the V gene TRBV12-3 or TRBV12-4; TRBD2 might be the D (5 bases). V was shortened by 4 bases and J by 2 bases, with 6 bases between the two germline ends. This CDR3 has 12 amino acids. The CDR3 reads CASSWRAYEQYF. The CDR3 region has the DNA TGTGCCAGCAGTTGGCGGGCCTACGAGCAGTACTTC.

This clonotype was seen only once. This chain links TRBV15 with TRBJ2-5; D is unresolved. Germline CDR1 LNHNV, CDR2 YYDKDF (reference sequence). The CDR3 spans 15 residues. Trimming took off 0 bases at V and 1 base at J, with 9 bases between the two ends. The CDR3 region has the DNA TGTGCCACCAGCAGAGATGATGGGCTCCAAGAGACCCAGTACTTC. This gives the protein CATSRDDGLQETQYF.

This clonotype was observed many times. The J gene is TRBJ1-1, the V gene TRBV20-1, with 10 bases that match TRBD1. CDR1 and CDR2 (germline): DFQATT, SNEGSKA (reference sequence). The CDR3 totals 16 residues. V gave up 1 base and J gave up 3 bases; unmatched junction bases: 8. CDR3 DNA sequence: TGCAGTGCTAGAGGACAGGGGGCAAAGTCGGACACTGAAGCTTTCTTT. This encodes CSARGQGAKSDTEAFF.

Ten or more counts support this clonotype. The V gene is TRBV6-1, the J gene TRBJ2-2; 8 positions match TRBD1. The trim removed 6 bases at V and 6 bases at J, leaving 6 bases unmatched. This CDR3 comprises 14 residues. The germline CDR1 and CDR2 sequences are MNHNS and SASEGT. CDR3 nucleotide sequence: TGTGCCAGCAGACTAGACAGGGGAGCCGGGGAGCTGTTTTTT. It specifies CASRLDRGAGELFF.

This clonotype was observed at least ten times. The rearrangement joins TRBV6-5 to TRBJ1-1, with D possibly matching TRBD1 (5 bases). Per the germline V gene, CDR1 is MNHEY and CDR2 is SVGAGI. Trimming left V 5 bases short and J 10 bases short, with 14 bases between. CDR3 size: 12 residues. The CDR3 DNA sequence: TGTGCCAGCAGTCCGCTTGACAGACCAGCTTTCTTT. This sequence encodes CASSPLDRPAFF.

This clonotype was recorded many times. This chain connects TRBV25-1 to TRBJ1-5; maybe TRBD1 (6 bases). The V gene lost 4 bases and the J gene lost 5 bases, with 18 bases spanning the gap. This CDR3 has 16 residues. CDR1 is MGHDK and CDR2 is SYGVNS in the germline V gene. In DNA, the CDR3 is TGTGCCAGCAGTGGTGCGGGCGGGGGCACGGATCAGCCCCAGCATTTT. This codes for CASSGAGGGTDQPQHF.

This chain links TRBV2 with TRBJ1-1; no definite D call. Deletions cut 11 bases from V and 0 bases from J, with 13 bases between. The CDR3 is 13 amino acids. In germline, CDR1 is SNHLY, CDR2 FYNNEI. The CDR3 sequence is CAGTGTVNTEAFF. CDR3 sequence (DNA): TGTGCCGGTACCGGCACAGTGAACACTGAAGCTTTCTTT.

This clonotype has a count of ten or more. The rearrangement uses TRBV10-2 and TRBJ1-2, with 12 bases that match TRBD1. Germline assignment: CDR1 WSHSY and CDR2 SAAADI. V was clipped by 10 bases and J by 0 bases; unmatched bases: 9. This CDR3 is 16 amino acids long. The CDR3 DNA reads as TGCGCCACCAGGGGACAGGGGGCCTCAGCTAACTATGGCTACACCTTC. Its translation: CATRGQGASANYGYTF.

This clonotype has at least ten counts. This chain joins TRBV6-2 or TRBV6-3 and TRBJ2-6; 9 bases fit TRBD1. J was trimmed by 2 bases and V by 6 bases; bases with no gene match: 11. Germline lookup yields CDR1 MNHEY and CDR2 SVGEGT. The length of the CDR3 is 18 residues. The CDR3, as DNA: TGTGCCAGCAGCCGCCTCGACAGGGGGGTTGCTGGGGCCAACGTCCTGACTTTC. Its translation is CASSRLDRGVAGANVLTF.